The rows below give T cell receptor beta chains drawn from one sample of a study of vaccination effects on CD4 cells after COVID-19. These receptors have no known antigen. Clones were read by immunoSEQ multiplex PCR, and TCRdb kept only the in-frame ones, dropping some. The table shows more than 65,000 clones, with 80% to 85% occurring only once. The sample was CD4+ T cells from PBMCs cultured with HCoV-229E spike peptides, taken after COVID-19 vaccination. The receptors shown here come from a human donor who received a COVID-19 vaccine. Each CDR3 is given with its conserved first and last residue. Fields, in order: CDR3 length, J gene, D gene, V gene, clone size, CDR3 DNA, CDR3 protein. D genes are given only for firm matches. For some rows the clone size is stated as once, few or many, or as a class when expanded; others skip it.

length: 16; J: TRBJ1-6; D: .; V: TRBV27; size: .; DNA: TGTGCCAGCAGTTTTACGGGGGGCGCTTATAATTCACCCCTCCACTTT; CDR3: CASSFTGGAYNSPLHF
length: 14; J: TRBJ2-3; D: .; V: TRBV13; size: .; DNA: TGTGCCAGCAGCTTACCTAGCGTACCAGATACGCAGTATTTT; CDR3: CASSLPSVPDTQYF
length: 14; J: TRBJ2-5; D: .; V: TRBV2; size: once; DNA: TGTGCCAGCATCTACTCGCGGGGACAAGAGACCCAGTACTTC; CDR3: CASIYSRGQETQYF
length: 15; J: TRBJ2-4; D: .; V: TRBV28; size: .; DNA: TGTGCCAGCAGTCCCCCCCCAATAGCCAAAAACATTCAGTACTTC; CDR3: CASSPPPIAKNIQYF
length: 13; J: TRBJ2-5; D: .; V: TRBV24-1; size: .; DNA: TGTGCCACCAGTGATTCAAGGGGGGAGACCCAGTACTTC; CDR3: CATSDSRGETQYF
length: 16; J: TRBJ1-5; D: .; V: TRBV19; size: .; DNA: TGTGCCAGTAGTATTCAAAGATCGGCCCCTAGTCAGCCCCAGCATTTT; CDR3: CASSIQRSAPSQPQHF
length: 16; J: TRBJ2-1; D: TRBD1; V: TRBV6-4; size: few; DNA: TGTGCCAGCAGTGACTCGGGACAGGGCGGCTACAATGAGCAGTTCTTC; CDR3: CASSDSGQGGYNEQFF
length: 13; J: TRBJ1-2; D: TRBD1; V: TRBV27; size: few; DNA: TGTGCCAGCAGTCCGACAGGGACCTATGGCTACACCTTC; CDR3: CASSPTGTYGYTF
length: 15; J: TRBJ1-4; D: .; V: TRBV7-6; size: once; DNA: TGTGCCAGCAGCTCGCTGAGTGCAACTAATGAAAAACTGTTTTTT; CDR3: CASSSLSATNEKLFF
length: 14; J: TRBJ1-4; D: .; V: TRBV9; size: .; DNA: TGTGCCAGCAGCGTGAGGAGTGCTAATGAAAAACTGTTTTTT; CDR3: CASSVRSANEKLFF
length: 13; J: TRBJ2-1; D: .; V: TRBV7-9; size: .; DNA: TGTGCCAGCAGCTTTTTTAAGGACGCCAGGGTTGTCTTC; CDR3: CASSFFKDARVVF
length: 15; J: TRBJ1-2; D: .; V: TRBV3-1/TRBV3-2; size: .; DNA: TGTGCCAGCAGCCGACGGGACATTATTAACTATGGCTACACCTTC; CDR3: CASSRRDIINYGYTF
length: 17; J: TRBJ2-4; D: TRBD2; V: TRBV14; size: once; DNA: TGTGCCAGCAGCAGGACTAGCGGGGTGTGGACCAAAAACATTCAGTACTTC; CDR3: CASSRTSGVWTKNIQYF
length: 16; J: TRBJ2-5; D: TRBD2; V: TRBV5-6; size: once; DNA: TGTGCCAGCAGCTTGGGGGGGACTAGCGTCCTGGAGACCCAGTACTTC; CDR3: CASSLGGTSVLETQYF
length: 14; J: TRBJ1-4; D: .; V: TRBV5-6; size: .; DNA: TGTGCCAGCAGCCCTCGAGGAGGGGGTGAAAAACTGTTTTTT; CDR3: CASSPRGGGEKLFF
length: 14; J: TRBJ2-5; D: TRBD1; V: TRBV10-3; size: .; DNA: TGTGCCATCCGTCGGGACAGGGACCAAGAGACCCAGTACTTC; CDR3: CAIRRDRDQETQYF
length: 13; J: TRBJ1-4; D: .; V: TRBV6-6; size: .; DNA: TGTGCCAGCAGTGCGGGTTATAATGAAAAACTGTTTTTT; CDR3: CASSAGYNEKLFF
length: 13; J: TRBJ1-1; D: .; V: TRBV6-1; size: .; DNA: TGTGCCAGCAGTGAATACGGCGGCACTGAAGCTTTCTTT; CDR3: CASSEYGGTEAFF
length: 16; J: TRBJ2-5; D: .; V: TRBV7-9; size: .; DNA: TGTGCCAGCAGCTTAGTTCGGGACATACTCCAAGAGACCCAGTACTTC; CDR3: CASSLVRDILQETQYF
length: 13; J: TRBJ1-2; D: .; V: TRBV7-2; size: .; DNA: TGTGCCAGCAGCTTAGTCGCAAGCTATGGCTACACCTTC; CDR3: CASSLVASYGYTF
length: 14; J: TRBJ1-2; D: TRBD1; V: TRBV18; size: .; DNA: TGTGCCAGCTCACCAGGGAGGGGGCCGGTTGGCTACACCTTC; CDR3: CASSPGRGPVGYTF
length: 14; J: TRBJ1-4; D: TRBD1; V: TRBV6-5; size: .; DNA: TGTGCCAGCAATAGACAGGGGAACTTCGAAAAACTGTTTTTT; CDR3: CASNRQGNFEKLFF
length: 14; J: TRBJ1-1; D: .; V: TRBV19; size: .; DNA: TGTGCCAGTAGTCCAGAGACTGTGAACACTGAAGCTTTCTTT; CDR3: CASSPETVNTEAFF
length: 13; J: TRBJ1-1; D: .; V: TRBV14; size: .; DNA: TGTGCCAGCAGCCGATACCGGGACACTGAAGCTTTCTTT; CDR3: CASSRYRDTEAFF
length: 16; J: TRBJ1-1; D: .; V: TRBV5-1; size: .; DNA: TGCGCCAGCAGCTGGTCCCTTGGGGGGCAGGGCACTGAAGCTTTCTTT; CDR3: CASSWSLGGQGTEAFF
length: 14; J: TRBJ2-1; D: .; V: TRBV10-1; size: .; DNA: TGCGCCAGCAGTGAAGGAAACCCTTACAATGAGCAGTTCTTC; CDR3: CASSEGNPYNEQFF